Listed below are T cell receptor beta chains from one sample, sequenced in a study of PD-L1 blockade in urothelial cancer. Sequenced by immunoSEQ multiplex PCR; TCRdb stores in-frame clones only, minus some. The sample shows 25,000 to 30,000 clones, 70% to 90% of them seen only once. The sample consisted of PBMCs, taken around atezolizumab (anti-PD-L1) treatment. Receptor source: a man in his forties or fifties with urothelial cancer. Each CDR3 is given with its conserved first and last residue. A D gene is named only where the DNA matches it firmly. A clone size is listed for some rows: how often the clone was seen (once, few, many), or a class if it is expanded.

v_gene: TRBV19; abundance: .; j_gene: TRBJ1-2; d_gene: .; CDR3aa: CASSMETHRGYTF; CDR3nt: TGTGCCAGTAGTATGGAGACCCACCGGGGCTACACCTTC
v_gene: TRBV11-2; abundance: .; j_gene: TRBJ2-5; d_gene: TRBD2; CDR3aa: CASSPGLLAGDHQETQYF; CDR3nt: TGTGCCAGCAGCCCGGGGTTACTAGCGGGGGACCACCAAGAGACCCAGTACTTC
v_gene: TRBV28; abundance: once; j_gene: TRBJ2-5; d_gene: .; CDR3aa: CASSWPEGLETQYF; CDR3nt: TGTGCCAGCAGCTGGCCTGAGGGCCTTGAGACCCAGTACTTC
v_gene: TRBV30; abundance: .; j_gene: TRBJ1-1; d_gene: TRBD1; CDR3aa: CAWSDRVDTEAFF; CDR3nt: TGTGCCTGGAGCGACAGGGTGGACACTGAAGCTTTCTTT
v_gene: TRBV6-1; abundance: .; j_gene: TRBJ2-1; d_gene: TRBD2; CDR3aa: CASSESSSGGYNEQFF; CDR3nt: TGTGCCAGCAGTGAGTCCTCTAGCGGGGGCTACAATGAGCAGTTCTTC
v_gene: TRBV2; abundance: .; j_gene: TRBJ1-1; d_gene: .; CDR3aa: CASSEREMNTEAFF; CDR3nt: TGTGCCAGCAGTGAGAGGGAGATGAACACTGAAGCTTTCTTT
v_gene: TRBV18; abundance: few; j_gene: TRBJ1-4; d_gene: .; CDR3aa: CASSPLNRANEKLFF; CDR3nt: TGTGCCAGCTCACCACTGAACAGGGCTAATGAAAAACTGTTTTTT
v_gene: TRBV19; abundance: .; j_gene: TRBJ2-3; d_gene: .; CDR3aa: CASTSTGIGTDTQYF; CDR3nt: TGTGCCAGCACATCTACAGGGATAGGCACAGATACGCAGTATTTT
v_gene: TRBV7-8; abundance: .; j_gene: TRBJ1-5; d_gene: .; CDR3aa: CASSLGGRLGQPQHF; CDR3nt: TGTGCCAGCAGCTTAGGCGGGAGGCTCGGTCAGCCCCAGCATTTT
v_gene: TRBV6-1; abundance: few; j_gene: TRBJ2-7; d_gene: .; CDR3aa: CASSWAQGGYEQYF; CDR3nt: TGTGCCAGCAGTTGGGCACAGGGAGGGTACGAGCAGTACTTC
v_gene: TRBV5-6; abundance: .; j_gene: TRBJ2-5; d_gene: TRBD2; CDR3aa: CASSLVRLAASSGTQYF; CDR3nt: TGTGCCAGCAGCTTGGTACGACTAGCCGCATCATCAGGGACCCAGTACTTC
v_gene: TRBV5-1; abundance: .; j_gene: TRBJ1-1; d_gene: TRBD1; CDR3aa: CASSLGDRNTEAFF; CDR3nt: TGCGCCAGCAGCTTGGGGGACAGGAACACTGAAGCTTTCTTT
v_gene: TRBV2; abundance: .; j_gene: TRBJ2-7; d_gene: TRBD1; CDR3aa: CASNQIPGQGSSKNLEQYF; CDR3nt: TGTGCCAGCAATCAGATTCCGGGACAGGGTTCGTCTAAAAATCTCGAGCAGTACTTC
v_gene: TRBV19; abundance: once; j_gene: TRBJ2-1; d_gene: TRBD1; CDR3aa: CATQQGANEQFF; CDR3nt: TGTGCCACTCAACAGGGGGCCAATGAGCAGTTCTTC
v_gene: TRBV11-2; abundance: .; j_gene: TRBJ1-4; d_gene: .; CDR3aa: CASSLVGGGRLNEKLFF; CDR3nt: TGTGCCAGCAGCTTAGTCGGGGGGGGGCGTCTTAATGAAAAACTGTTTTTT
v_gene: TRBV7-9; abundance: .; j_gene: TRBJ2-1; d_gene: .; CDR3aa: CASSLVTGAYNEQFF; CDR3nt: TGTGCCAGCAGCTTAGTTACCGGGGCCTACAATGAGCAGTTCTTC
v_gene: TRBV7-8; abundance: .; j_gene: TRBJ2-1; d_gene: TRBD2; CDR3aa: CASSLVAGGMYEQFF; CDR3nt: TGTGCCAGCAGCTTAGTCGCGGGAGGTATGTATGAGCAGTTCTTC
v_gene: TRBV5-6; abundance: .; j_gene: TRBJ2-3; d_gene: .; CDR3aa: CASRPLRAVEGGTDTQYF; CDR3nt: TGTGCCAGCAGACCCTTAAGGGCAGTCGAGGGCGGCACAGATACGCAGTATTTT
v_gene: TRBV2; abundance: .; j_gene: TRBJ2-4; d_gene: TRBD2; CDR3aa: CASRRTSGGMAKNIQYF; CDR3nt: TGTGCCAGCAGAAGGACTAGCGGGGGGATGGCCAAAAACATTCAGTACTTC
v_gene: TRBV7-9; abundance: .; j_gene: TRBJ2-7; d_gene: .; CDR3aa: CASSLGGGNEQYF; CDR3nt: TGTGCCAGCAGCTTAGGGGGGGGCAACGAGCAGTACTTC
v_gene: TRBV6-5; abundance: .; j_gene: TRBJ2-5; d_gene: .; CDR3aa: CASSFGTVFETQYF; CDR3nt: TGTGCCAGCAGTTTCGGTACAGTCTTTGAGACCCAGTACTTC
v_gene: TRBV10-2; abundance: .; j_gene: TRBJ2-5; d_gene: .; CDR3aa: CASRTGETQYF; CDR3nt: TGCGCCAGCAGGACGGGAGAGACCCAGTACTTC
v_gene: TRBV30; abundance: .; j_gene: TRBJ2-1; d_gene: TRBD2; CDR3aa: CAWSGREEQFF; CDR3nt: TGTGCCTGGAGTGGGCGGGAGGAGCAGTTCTTC